One and the same sample provided the 30 T cell receptor beta chains below, sequenced in a study of T cell changes during pregnancy in multiple sclerosis. The data were produced by immunoSEQ multiplex PCR, yet TCRdb's version contains in-frame clones alone and is incomplete. The data contain 35,000 or so clones, roughly 85% of them singletons. Sequencing used CD4+ T cells from peripheral blood mononuclear cells, obtained before pregnancy. The receptor set was obtained from a female donor with multiple sclerosis, enrolled in a pregnancy study.

V usage is TRBV18 and J usage is TRBJ2-7, with D uncertain. V lost 3 bases, J lost 4 bases, and 7 bases lay in between. The CDR3 has 12 amino acids. The V gene's germline CDR1 is KGHSH and CDR2 LQKENI. In nucleotides, the CDR3 is TGTGCCAGCTCACCCGTCGAGTACGAGCAGTACTTC. This encodes CASSPVEYEQYF.

The chain joins TRBV19 to TRBJ2-5; 10 nucleotides line up with TRBD1. Trimming at V came to 5 bases and at J to 5 bases, leaving 2 bases not matched to a gene. The CDR3 spans 13 residues. Germline CDR1 LNHDA, CDR2 SQIVND (reference sequence). In DNA form, the CDR3 reads TGTGCCAGTAGTGACAGGGGGCGGGAGACCCAGTACTTC. Residues: CASSDRGRETQYF.

The chain carries TRBV25-1 and TRBJ2-5; 8 bases match TRBD2. The J call is uncertain, as TRBJ2-7 better fits the DNA end. The CDR3 covers 16 residues. The germline CDR1 and CDR2 sequences are MGHDK and SYGVNS. As DNA, the CDR3 is TGTGCCAGCAGTCCACGACCGGGACTAGAACTCTACGAGCAGTACTTC. Translation gives CASSPRPGLELYEQYF.

V and J are TRBV5-1 and TRBJ2-5, with 7 bases matching TRBD1. The ends lost 0 bases at V and 4 bases at J; junction bases unmatched: 9. CDR1 and CDR2 (germline): SGHRS, YFSETQ. The CDR3 is 16 residues long. This chain's CDR3 is CASSLAGDSPRETQYF. The CDR3 nucleotides read TGCGCCAGCAGCTTGGCCGGGGACAGTCCCCGAGAGACCCAGTACTTC. Supplemented by reference TRBV5-1 and TRBJ2-5, the full variable domain reads KAGVTQTPRYLIKTRGQQVTLSCSPISGHRSVSWYQQTPGQGLQFLFEYFSETQRNKGNFPGRFSGRQFSNSRSEMNVSTLELGDSALYLCASSLAGDSPRETQYFGPGTRLLVL.

This chain connects TRBV28 to TRBJ2-3; 8 nucleotides line up with TRBD2. The V gene's germline CDR1 is MDHEN and CDR2 SYDVKM. This CDR3 has 16 amino acids. The J segment lost 1 base and the V segment lost 3 bases, leaving 6 bases of the junction unmatched. DNA for the CDR3: TGTGCCAGCAGTTTCTCGGGGGGGTACGGCACAGATACGCAGTATTTT. Amino acid sequence: CASSFSGGYGTDTQYF. The full variable domain, in which reference TRBV28 and TRBJ2-3 provide the parts outside the CDR3, is DVKVTQSSRYLVKRTGEKVFLECVQDMDHENMFWYRQDPGLGLRLIYFSYDVKMKEKGDIPEGYSVSREKKERFSLILESASTNQTSMYLCASSFSGGYGTDTQYFGPGTRLTVL.

The chain joins TRBV4-2 to TRBJ2-7; TRBD2 matches 8 bases. The CDR3 has 17 amino acids. Germline CDR1 is LGHNA and CDR2 is YNFKEQ. With 0 bases clipped from V and 3 bases from J, the junction kept 10 bases outside the gene matches. The CDR3 DNA reads as TGTGCCAGCAGCCAAGATGTGGTAGCGGGAAACTACTACGAGCAGTACTTC. Its translation is CASSQDVVAGNYYEQYF.

V is TRBV7-2 and J is TRBJ2-2; 8 bases line up with TRBD1. The V segment lost 0 bases and the J segment 1 base; nucleotides outside the gene matches: 1. In germline, CDR1 is SGHTA, CDR2 FQGNSA. The CDR3 is 16 amino acids. In DNA form, the CDR3 reads TGTGCCAGCAGCTTAGCAGGGACAGGGAACACCGGGGAGCTGTTTTTT. Its translation is CASSLAGTGNTGELFF.

This clone is a singleton in its sample. The chain uses TRBV18 and TRBJ2-3; TRBD1 is a possible D gene (6 bases). This CDR3 comprises 15 residues. Germline V lookup: CDR1 KGHSH, CDR2 LQKENI. Trimming cost V 4 bases and J 3 bases, with 14 bases left between them. CDR3 in amino acids: CASSLIQGETDTQYF. In nucleotides, the CDR3 is TGTGCCAGCTCACTAATACAGGGTGAGACAGATACGCAGTATTTT.

The genes are TRBV5-4 and TRBJ2-6; possible D gene TRBD1, 6 bases. The CDR3 runs to 16 residues. Trimming took off 6 bases at V and 2 bases at J, with 15 bases between the two ends. CDR1 and CDR2 from the germline V gene are SGHNT and YYREEE (reference sequence). The CDR3 reads CASTQDSQPGANVLTF. Written as DNA, the CDR3 is TGTGCCAGCACCCAGGACAGTCAGCCTGGGGCCAACGTCCTGACTTTC.

The chain recombines TRBV7-7 with TRBJ2-2; D is unclear. Germline CDR1 and CDR2: SSHAT and FNYEAQ (reference sequence). The CDR3 runs to 16 residues. V lost 5 bases and J lost 6, with 19 bases in between. CDR3 nucleotide sequence: TGTGCCAGCAGCCCGAACCCCCACCTAGTGCCCGGGGAGCTGTTTTTT. The encoded protein is CASSPNPHLVPGELFF.

The rearrangement links TRBV9 to TRBJ1-1; TRBD1 matches 8 bases. The length of the CDR3 is 16 residues. Looked up from germline, CDR1 is SGDLS and CDR2 is YYNGEE. The V gene end was trimmed by 3 bases and the J gene end by 3 bases; junction bases not matched to a gene: 10. CDR3 in amino acids: CASSARTGIGDTEAFF. As DNA, the CDR3 is TGTGCCAGCAGCGCCCGGACAGGGATTGGGGACACTGAAGCTTTCTTT.

This clone was counted a single time. V usage is TRBV7-2 and J usage is TRBJ2-7, with D maybe TRBD1 (6 bases). The CDR3 is 14 residues long. Trimming pared 5 bases from V and 6 bases from J, leaving 17 bases between. Germline CDR1 and CDR2: SGHTA and FQGNSA. The DNA of the CDR3 is TGTGCCAGCAGCCGAAACCCAGGGGCCTCCGAGCAGTACTTC. This gives the protein CASSRNPGASEQYF.

The chain recombines TRBV12-2 with TRBJ2-3; the table's D call of TRBD1 was not tested on the DNA. TRBV12-2 is designated a pseudogene. The CDR3 is 16 residues long. CDR3 loop: CASRSKTGGKPYTGYF. CDR3 nucleotide sequence: TGTGCAAGTCGCTCAAAAACAGGGGGCAAACCCTATACGGGGTATTTT.

This clone was picked up one time. The chain is built from TRBV5-1 and TRBJ1-1; 8 nucleotides agree with TRBD1. Trimming removed 4 bases from V and 6 bases from J; junction bases left unmatched: 8. Germline values: CDR1 SGHRS, CDR2 YFSETQ. The CDR3 sequence is 14 residues long. This chain's CDR3 is CASSDLTGDPEAFF. The CDR3 nucleotides read TGCGCCAGCAGCGACCTGACAGGGGACCCTGAAGCTTTCTTT.

V gene TRBV7-2 combines with J gene TRBJ2-2; D gene ambiguous. The CDR3 has 15 residues. With 2 bases removed from V and 5 bases from J, the gap between germline ends came to 12 bases. Per germline, CDR1 SGHTA and CDR2 FQGNSA. CDR3 nucleotides: TGTGCCAGCAGCTTATTCTTCCTCCGGACCGGGGAGCTGTTTTTT. Amino acids: CASSLFFLRTGELFF.

This clone was picked up a small number of times. The junction differs from germline at one of its ends, possibly a read error. The chain has TRBV2 and TRBJ2-1, with 7 bases identical to TRBD2. The CDR3 totals 15 residues. CDR1 SNHLY and CDR2 FYNNEI come from the germline V gene. The CDR3 DNA is TGTGCCAGCAAGAGGGCCGGACTAGGTTACAGTGAGCAGTTCTTC. It translates to CASKRAGLGYSEQFF.

This clone has just one count. The gene calls are TRBV29-1 and TRBJ1-2, with D maybe TRBD1 (6 bases). The length of the CDR3 is 14 residues. The germline V gene has CDR1 SQVTM and CDR2 ANQGSEA. V was clipped by 2 bases and J by 4 bases, with 14 bases between them. The CDR3 nucleotides read TGCAGCGTTGAATGGACAGAACCCCGCTATGGCTACACCTTC. Protein sequence: CSVEWTEPRYGYTF. Full variable domain (remainder filled in from reference TRBV29-1 and TRBJ1-2): SAVISQKPSRDICQRGTSLTIQCQVDSQVTMMFWYRQQPGQSLTLIATANQGSEATYESGFVIDKFPISRPNLTFSTLTVSNMSPEDSSIYLCSVEWTEPRYGYTFGSGTRLTVV.

The V call is TRBV9, the J call TRBJ1-1; 8 bases line up with TRBD1. The CDR3 covers 15 residues. CDR1 is SGDLS and CDR2 is YYNGEE in the germline V gene. Trimming at V came to 3 bases and at J to 3 bases, leaving 7 bases not matched to a gene. CDR3 nucleotides: TGTGCCAGCAGCGCCTCAGGGGGCCCGTACACTGAAGCTTTCTTT. Residues: CASSASGGPYTEAFF. The variable domain in full, completed from reference TRBV9 and TRBJ1-1, reads DSGVTQTPKHLITATGQRVTLRCSPRSGDLSVYWYQQSLDQGLQFLIQYYNGEERAKGNILERFSAQQFPDLHSELNLSSLELGDSALYFCASSASGGPYTEAFFGQGTRLTVV.

This clone was picked up one time. The J gene is TRBJ1-5, the V gene TRBV18; 8 bases align to TRBD1. Germline assignment: CDR1 KGHSH and CDR2 LQKENI. The CDR3 spans 18 residues. V lost 3 bases, J lost 0 bases, and 10 bases stayed unmatched. CDR3 sequence: CASSPGTGGEYSNQPQHF. The CDR3 DNA reads as TGTGCCAGCTCACCTGGGACAGGCGGAGAATATAGCAATCAGCCCCAGCATTTT.

About this clone itself: The sample carries other DNA sequences with the same CDR3. The chain combines TRBV9 with TRBJ1-2, with TRBD1 matching 9 bases. After removal of 4 bases from V and 8 bases from J, the junction contained 9 bases not matched to a gene. The CDR3 has 14 residues. Germline CDR1 reads SGDLS; CDR2 reads YYNGEE. The CDR3 is CASSFRTGAGGYTF. In DNA form, the CDR3 reads TGTGCCAGCAGCTTCAGGACAGGGGCAGGGGGCTACACCTTC.

This rearrangement joins TRBV5-6 to TRBJ2-2; 9 bases line up with TRBD1. Germline V gene lookup returns CDR1 SGHDT and CDR2 YYEEEE. V shed 4 bases and J 1 base; nucleotides not matched to a gene: 5. This CDR3 comprises 16 residues. CDR3 loop: CASSPGDRVNTGELFF. The CDR3 DNA sequence: TGTGCCAGCAGCCCTGGGGACAGGGTGAACACCGGGGAGCTGTTTTTT.

The CDR3 DNA is TGTGCCAGCTCACCACAGGCGGGCGATACGCAGTATTTT. This codes for CASSPQAGDTQYF. The chain carries TRBV18 and TRBJ2-3, with a weak D call TRBD2 (5 bases). Trimming took 1 base from V and 6 from J, leaving 8 bases between them. This CDR3 is built from 13 residues. Germline CDR1 KGHSH, CDR2 LQKENI.

CDR3 in DNA: TGTGCCACCAGAAGGGAGAGCACAGATACGCAGTATTTT. This encodes CATRRESTDTQYF. This chain uses TRBV7-8 with TRBJ2-3; D is perhaps TRBD2 (5 bases). V was shortened by 10 bases and J by 0 bases, with 11 bases between the two germline ends. Looked up from germline, CDR1 is SGHVS and CDR2 is FQNEAQ. This CDR3 spans 13 amino acids.

This chain links TRBV29-1 with TRBJ2-3; D remains unclear. Germline lookup yields CDR1 SQVTM and CDR2 ANQGSEA. This CDR3 has 11 residues. The ends were cut back, 4 bases at V and 6 bases at J, with 8 bases in the middle. In nucleotides, the CDR3 is TGCAGCGTTGTCCCGTTGGATACGCAGTATTTT. This sequence encodes CSVVPLDTQYF.

The chain combines TRBV11-2 with TRBJ2-7; 7 positions match TRBD2. The germline gives CDR1 SGHAT, CDR2 FQNNGV. The trim removed 5 bases at V and 2 bases at J, leaving 9 bases unmatched. The CDR3 runs to 15 residues. CDR3 in amino acids: CASSPRASGAYEQYF. The CDR3 bases are TGTGCCAGCAGCCCGAGGGCAAGCGGGGCCTACGAGCAGTACTTC.

The CDR3 DNA follows: TGCGCCAGCAGTATTGTAGCGGGAGTCGGAGAGCAGTTCTTC. Translating gives CASSIVAGVGEQFF. The chain combines TRBV4-3 with TRBJ2-1; 9 nucleotides align to TRBD2. CDR1 is LGHNA, CDR2 YSLEER, per germline. This CDR3 contains 14 residues. V trimming: 6 bases; J trimming: 10 bases; junction bases outside the gene matches: 10.

V and J are TRBV19 and TRBJ1-2, with D unresolved. This CDR3 contains 14 residues. Germline V gene sequence: CDR1 LNHDA, CDR2 SQIVND (reference sequence). V gave up 7 bases and J gave up 8 bases, with 20 bases separating them. The CDR3 spells CASTYSATQWGYTF. CDR3 nucleotide sequence: TGTGCCAGTACCTATAGTGCCACCCAATGGGGCTACACCTTC.

This sequence joins TRBV5-1 and TRBJ2-7; 7 nucleotides align to TRBD2. CDR1 is SGHRS and CDR2 is YFSETQ in the germline V gene. The CDR3 sequence is 13 residues long. The J segment lost 7 bases and the V segment lost 0 bases, leaving 4 bases of the junction unmatched. CDR3: CASSLGEGGEQYF. Written as DNA, the CDR3 is TGCGCCAGCAGCTTGGGAGAGGGAGGGGAGCAGTACTTC.

The chain has TRBV7-9 and TRBJ2-3, with a possible D match to TRBD1 (6 bases). The V gene's germline CDR1 is SEHNR and CDR2 FQNEAQ (reference sequence). The CDR3 spans 13 residues. Trimming pared 4 bases from V and 4 bases from J, leaving 9 bases between. The CDR3, as DNA: TGTGCCAGCAGCTCCAGGGGACCAGATACGCAGTATTTT. As protein: CASSSRGPDTQYF.

The rearrangement joins TRBV9 to TRBJ2-1; no definite D call. Germline V CDR1 and CDR2: SGDLS, YYNGEE. There are 14 residues in the CDR3. V lost 2 bases and J lost 8, with 14 bases in between. CDR3: CASSVVPITHEQFF. CDR3 sequence (DNA): TGTGCCAGCAGCGTGGTTCCTATTACCCATGAGCAGTTCTTC.